This TCR beta chain was captured in a study of blood T cell repertoires in COVID-19. Grouping used clinical history reported by participants in a survey and questionnaire. Produced via immunoSEQ multiplex PCR; TCRdb's table is partial and in-frame only. Here the sample spans 300,000 to 350,000 clones, around 85% being singletons. The sample holds one count of this clone. Sequenced sample: PBMCs or T cells enriched from blood (not recorded which). The TCR originated in a man younger than 45 who had recovered from COVID-19.

This CDR3 reads CASSVSGGNQETQYF. The CDR3 nucleotides are TGTGCCAGCAGCGTTAGCGGGGGGAATCAAGAGACCCAGTACTTC. This rearrangement joins TRBV9 to TRBJ2-5, with 10 bases matching TRBD2. Germline CDR1 and CDR2: SGDLS and YYNGEE. The CDR3 runs to 15 residues. The junction had 3 bases not matched to a gene; V was cut back by 2 bases and J by 2 bases.